This paragraph reports one TCR beta chain. Researchers prepared the TCRbeta library using unique molecular identifiers, the study reports. One entry per CDR3 protein results from TCRdb running MiXCR on the PCR reads. The sample lists over 550,000 distinct CDR3 sequences, 8% to 11% occurring once. These data are taken from a study of T-cell reconstitution after alpha-beta-depleted transplantation in children. The CDR3 length is 14 residues. Trimming took off 2 bases at V and 3 bases at J, with 12 bases between the two ends. Per the germline V gene, CDR1 is SGHDT and CDR2 is YYEEEE. J is TRBJ2-7 and V is TRBV5-6; tentative D call: TRBD1 (5 bases). The starting material was PBMCs from the stem cell graft donor, obtained from the stem cell graft. The clonotype was recovered from a human donor who donated a stem cell graft to a child with acute myeloid leukemia. This CDR3 is CASSFRTRDYEQYF. DNA of the CDR3: TGTGCCAGCAGCTTCAGGACACGCGACTACGAGCAGTACTTC.